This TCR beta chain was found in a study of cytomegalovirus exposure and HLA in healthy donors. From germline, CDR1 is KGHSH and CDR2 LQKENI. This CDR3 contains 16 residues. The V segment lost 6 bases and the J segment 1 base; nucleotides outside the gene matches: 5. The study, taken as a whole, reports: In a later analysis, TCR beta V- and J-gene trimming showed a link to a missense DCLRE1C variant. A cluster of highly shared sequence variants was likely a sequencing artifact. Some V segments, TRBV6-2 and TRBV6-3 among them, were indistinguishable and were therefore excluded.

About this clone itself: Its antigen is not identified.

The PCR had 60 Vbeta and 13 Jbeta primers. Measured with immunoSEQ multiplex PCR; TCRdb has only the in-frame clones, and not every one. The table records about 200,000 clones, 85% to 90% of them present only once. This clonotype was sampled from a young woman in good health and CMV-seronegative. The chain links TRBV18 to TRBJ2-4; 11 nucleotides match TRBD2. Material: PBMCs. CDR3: CASSLTSGGAKNIQYF. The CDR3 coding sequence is TGTGCCAGCTCCCTAACTAGCGGGGGTGCCAAAAACATTCAGTACTTC.